This TCR beta chain was identified in a study of blood T cell repertoires in COVID-19. Study background: There were acute and convalescent COVID-19 samples, and they came from the United States, Italy and Spain.

This CDR3 spans 20 amino acids. J was trimmed by 0 bases and V by 0 bases; bases with no gene match: 9. Germline assignment: CDR1 LGHNA and CDR2 YNFKEQ. Here immunoSEQ multiplex PCR was the method, and the copy in TCRdb shows in-frame clones only, minus some. The profile shows about 270,000 clones, approximately 85% of them singletons. The material sequenced was PBMCs or T cells enriched from blood (not recorded which). This receptor was obtained from a woman aged 45-59 years with acute COVID-19. V gene TRBV4-2 combines with J gene TRBJ2-6, with TRBD1 identical over 9 bases. The DNA of the CDR3 is TGTGCCAGCAGCCAAGAGTTCCGGGACAGGGACCTCTCTGGGGCCAACGTCCTGACTTTC. Its translation: CASSQEFRDRDLSGANVLTF.